This TCR beta chain was recorded in a study of blood T cell repertoires in COVID-19. Study-wide context: Collection of acute and convalescent COVID-19 samples took place in the United States, Italy and Spain. T cells, B-cell-depleted T cells, or PBMCs provided the cDNA or gDNA that served as material.

The CDR3 covers 12 residues. With 10 bases clipped from V and 8 bases from J, the junction kept 10 bases outside the gene matches. CDR1 LNHDA and CDR2 SQIVND come from the germline V gene (reference sequence). Sequencing used immunoSEQ multiplex PCR; TCRdb keeps in-frame clones, though not all of them. This sample has over 85,000 clones, with roughly 90% found just once. J is TRBJ1-2 and V is TRBV19; 7 bases fit TRBD1. This TCR was sampled from a human donor with COVID-19, enrolled during active disease. The donor label of this sample is uncertain. The sequenced sample was peripheral blood. The CDR3 coding sequence is TGTGCCACCTACCGACAGGGTCGGGGCTACACCTTC. This codes for CATYRQGRGYTF.